The sequence of this T cell receptor beta chain was determined in a study of blood T cell repertoires in COVID-19. As processed by the authors: From reference gene primer amplification, estimates of nucleated cell counts were derived. Sequencing was performed with immunoSEQ multiplex PCR; in TCRdb, only in-frame clones are kept and a portion is missing. V and J calls and clone size are given by that table; D and trimming were obtained from the DNA. The sample lists roughly 430,000 clones, over 75% occurring once. Trimming took 1 base from V and 3 from J, leaving 12 bases between them. Germline loops: CDR1 SNHLY, CDR2 FYNNEI. The CDR3 is made up of 16 amino acids. The study drew participants aged about 18 to 89 years from roughly 25 US areas.

The receptor was derived from a woman between 18 and 29 years old who had been exposed to COVID-19. Material: PBMCs or T cells enriched from blood (not recorded which). The V gene is TRBV2, the J gene TRBJ2-2; maybe TRBD1 (5 bases). CDR3 bases: TGTGCCAGCAGTGAAGAAAGGGGCGCCGACACCGGGGAGCTGTTTTTT. It encodes CASSEERGADTGELFF.